The 22 T cell receptor beta chains given below trace back to one sample, sequenced in a study of shared clonotypes between healthy human individuals. Naive CD8 cells lacked CD45RO and underwent positive selection for CCR7, leaving out terminally differentiated effector memory CD45RA+ cells. Profiling relied on immunoSEQ multiplex PCR, and the TCRdb table lists in-frame clones only, not all of them. The data show some 2 million clones, approximately 94% seen once. The sequenced material came from naive CD8+ T cells sorted from blood. These receptors were obtained from a man between 18 and 35 years old in good health.

This clone was seen only once. This CDR3 is also generated by other DNA sequences in the sample. This chain connects TRBV6-5 to TRBJ2-7; D gene unclear. Per germline, CDR1 MNHEY and CDR2 SVGAGI. Trimming took off 1 base at V and 3 bases at J, with 7 bases between the two ends. This CDR3 comprises 13 residues. The CDR3 protein is CASSYLRGYEQYF. Written as DNA, the CDR3 is TGTGCCAGCAGTTACTTGCGAGGCTACGAGCAGTACTTC.

The chain combines TRBV27 with TRBJ1-2, with D perhaps TRBD1 (6 bases). The length of the CDR3 is 14 residues. Germline CDR1 MNHEY, CDR2 SMNVEV (reference sequence). Deletions cut 3 bases from V and 8 bases from J, with 16 bases between. CDR3: CASSLAGTMMGYTF. The DNA of the CDR3 is TGTGCCAGCAGTTTGGCCGGGACAATGATGGGCTACACCTTC.

The chain joins TRBV6-1 to TRBJ2-7; D may be TRBD1 (5 bases). CDR3 length: 15 amino acids. The germline V gene has CDR1 MNHNS and CDR2 SASEGT. V was pared by 1 base and J by 0 bases, with 10 bases between. CDR3 in amino acids: CASSEGQGTSYEQYF. In nucleotides, the CDR3 is TGTGCCAGCAGTGAAGGCCAGGGAACCTCCTACGAGCAGTACTTC.

This chain links TRBV9 with TRBJ2-2; no clear D. The CDR3 contains 14 residues. CDR1 and CDR2 from the germline V gene are SGDLS and YYNGEE. V shed 3 bases and J shed 5 bases, with 11 bases lying between them. CDR3 sequence: CASSGEDGTGELFF. DNA of the CDR3: TGTGCCAGCAGCGGAGAGGACGGGACCGGGGAGCTGTTTTTT.

The chain carries TRBV27 and TRBJ2-3, with D hard to call. Germline V gene sequence: CDR1 MNHEY, CDR2 SMNVEV (reference sequence). The CDR3 loop spans 16 amino acids. V shed 1 base and J shed 1 base, with 12 bases lying between them. The CDR3 DNA sequence: TGTGCCAGCAGTTTATTGGACCCGCTAGGCACAGATACGCAGTATTTT. The encoded protein is CASSLLDPLGTDTQYF.

The rearrangement joins TRBV6-6 to TRBJ1-1; 9 bases agree with TRBD1. The germline CDR1 and CDR2 sequences are MNHNY and SVGAGI (reference sequence). The CDR3 is 15 amino acids. Trimming cost V 0 bases and J 4 bases; bases outside gene matches: 3. The CDR3 sequence: CASSYSTGGSTEAFF. DNA of the CDR3: TGTGCCAGCAGTTACTCGACAGGGGGGAGCACTGAAGCTTTCTTT.

The V call is TRBV7-9, the J call TRBJ1-2; no reliable D call. V lost 8 bases, J lost 6 bases, and 16 bases lay in between. The CDR3 runs to 13 residues. Germline assignment: CDR1 SEHNR and CDR2 FQNEAQ (reference sequence). The CDR3 spells CASELSFRDGYTF. The CDR3 bases are TGTGCCAGCGAGTTAAGTTTTCGGGATGGCTACACCTTC.

The genes are TRBV28 and TRBJ2-7, with D maybe TRBD1 (7 bases). This CDR3 contains 14 residues. Trimming stripped 4 bases from V and 0 bases from J, with 10 bases between. The germline CDR1 and CDR2 sequences are MDHEN and SYDVKM. CDR3 DNA sequence: TGTGCCAGCAGTTCAGGGGGGAGCTCCTACGAGCAGTACTTC. Translation gives CASSSGGSSYEQYF.

The chain has TRBV27 and TRBJ1-2, with D possibly being TRBD1 (6 bases). V lost 4 bases to trimming and J lost 7 bases, with 19 bases between them. The CDR3 has 15 residues. The V gene's germline CDR1 is MNHEY and CDR2 SMNVEV (reference sequence). CDR3 amino acids: CASSWDKGDYGGYTF. The DNA of the CDR3 is TGTGCCAGCAGTTGGGATAAGGGGGATTATGGTGGCTACACCTTC.

In the case of this clone: This CDR3 is also generated by other DNA sequences in the sample. The chain is built from TRBV4-3 and TRBJ2-5; D may be TRBD1 (5 bases). This CDR3 is built from 13 residues. The V gene's germline CDR1 is LGHNA and CDR2 YSLEER. V was clipped by 1 base and J by 3 bases, with 6 bases between them. This chain's CDR3 is CASSQGGEETQYF. The CDR3 nucleotides read TGCGCCAGCAGCCAAGGGGGCGAAGAGACCCAGTACTTC.

The genes are TRBV5-6 and TRBJ2-7; 7 bases line up with TRBD1. This CDR3 contains 14 residues. The germline gives CDR1 SGHDT, CDR2 YYEEEE. Unmatched junction bases numbered 9, after V lost 2 bases and J lost 7 bases. CDR3 DNA sequence: TGTGCCAGCAGCTTAGTGACAGGGTTAGAAGAGCAGTACTTC. It codes for CASSLVTGLEEQYF.

The V and J genes are TRBV2 and TRBJ1-5; TRBD1 is a possible D gene (5 bases). This CDR3 is 12 amino acids long. V was shortened by 10 bases and J by 5 bases, with 12 bases between the two germline ends. Germline loops: CDR1 SNHLY, CDR2 FYNNEI. The CDR3 region has the DNA TGTGCCACACAGGTTCCGGATCAGCCCCAGCATTTT. Translating it yields CATQVPDQPQHF.

The CDR3 nucleotides read TGTGCCAGCAGCCCCAGGACAGGGGGAGGTTGGGATACGCAGTATTTT. As protein: CASSPRTGGGWDTQYF. The chain carries TRBV7-8 and TRBJ2-3; 10 bases align to TRBD1. V was pared by 5 bases and J by 6 bases, with 11 bases of the junction left unmatched. Germline CDR1 reads SGHVS; CDR2 reads FQNEAQ. The CDR3 runs to 16 residues.

The chain links TRBV4-3 to TRBJ2-1; 10 bases agree with TRBD2. The CDR3 runs 17 residues. J lost 8 bases, V lost 0 bases, and 10 bases had no gene match. Germline V gene data show CDR1 as LGHNA and CDR2 as YSLEER. CDR3 nucleotide sequence: TGCGCCAGCAGCCAAGATGGAAGGACTAGCGGCTTAGATGAGCAGTTCTTC. It encodes CASSQDGRTSGLDEQFF.

This chain connects TRBV5-4 to TRBJ2-5, with D perhaps assigned TRBD1 or TRBD2 (5 bases each). Deletions cut 2 bases from V and 5 bases from J, with 10 bases between. The germline CDR1 and CDR2 sequences are SGHNT and YYREEE (reference sequence). This CDR3 region has 13 residues. The CDR3 loop reads CASSLPGLETQYF. The CDR3 DNA reads as TGTGCCAGCAGCTTACCGGGGCTGGAGACCCAGTACTTC.

The chain joins TRBV7-2 to TRBJ2-3; 11 positions agree with TRBD2. Looked up from germline, CDR1 is SGHTA and CDR2 is FQGNSA. The V gene end was trimmed by 0 bases and the J gene end by 2 bases; junction bases not matched to a gene: 4. This CDR3 contains 17 residues. CDR3: CASSLAGTSGFTDTQYF. CDR3 nucleotide sequence: TGTGCCAGCAGCTTAGCTGGGACTAGCGGTTTCACAGATACGCAGTATTTT.

This sequence joins TRBV6-6 and TRBJ1-2, with D possibly being TRBD1 (5 bases). This CDR3 is built from 13 residues. The germline V gene has CDR1 MNHNY and CDR2 SVGAGI (reference sequence). V was shortened by 7 bases and J by 4 bases, with 13 bases between the two germline ends. CDR3 sequence reads: CASIGGVAYGYTF. The CDR3 nucleotides are TGTGCCAGCATTGGAGGGGTAGCCTATGGCTACACCTTC.

The chain carries TRBV28 and TRBJ2-6, with D unresolved. Trimming cost V 7 bases and J 0 bases, with 16 bases left between them. There are 17 residues in the CDR3. Germline lookup yields CDR1 MDHEN and CDR2 SYDVKM. The CDR3 DNA follows: TGTGCCAGCATCTTCAGACCGCTAAACTCTGGGGCCAACGTCCTGACTTTC. Its translation: CASIFRPLNSGANVLTF.

The chain couples TRBV11-2 to TRBJ1-2; TRBD1 aligns across 10 bases. There are 18 residues in the CDR3. Germline assignment: CDR1 SGHAT and CDR2 FQNNGV. J gave up 1 base and V 5 bases, and 13 bases lay outside the gene matches. CDR3: CASSQTGTGEEGNYGYTF. CDR3 nucleotide sequence: TGTGCCAGCAGCCAAACCGGGACAGGGGAGGAGGGTAACTATGGCTACACCTTC.

The rearrangement joins TRBV5-4 to TRBJ2-1; possible D gene TRBD1, 6 bases. Germline loops: CDR1 SGHNT, CDR2 YYREEE (reference sequence). Between the trimmed V and J ends, which lost 0 bases and 2 bases, there was a span of 12 bases. This CDR3 comprises 16 residues. The CDR3 DNA is TGTGCCAGCAGCTTGGTTGGGGGACACCCCTACAATGAGCAGTTCTTC. Translating gives CASSLVGGHPYNEQFF.

The chain links TRBV11-1 to TRBJ2-7; weak D call: TRBD1 (6 bases). V gave up 3 bases and J gave up 4 bases, with 10 bases separating them. Germline loops: CDR1 SGHAT, CDR2 FQDESV (reference sequence). This CDR3 is 13 amino acids long. CDR3 amino acids: CASSFQQGYEQYF. DNA for the CDR3: TGTGCCAGCAGCTTTCAACAGGGTTACGAGCAGTACTTC.

Only one count was recorded for this clone. The chain couples TRBV4-1 to TRBJ2-1, with TRBD2 identical over 7 bases. CDR3 length: 15 amino acids. From germline, CDR1 is MGHRA and CDR2 YSYEKL. With V trimmed by 0 bases and J by 4 bases, 3 bases remained unmatched. CDR3 DNA: TGCGCCAGCAGCCAAGATATCGGGGGGTACAATGAGCAGTTCTTC. Translation: CASSQDIGGYNEQFF.